The T cell receptor beta chain under discussion was sequenced for a study of T cells after yellow fever vaccination. A note on this clonotype: Its antigen remains unknown.

Production of TCR cDNA was by 5'RACE template switching, which also added a universal primer site and UMIs. One entry per CDR3 protein results from TCRdb running MiXCR on the 5' RACE reads. The table includes around 600,000 distinct CDR3 sequences, 10% to 15% detected once. Trimming took 5 bases from V and 8 from J; bases not matched to a gene: 7. This CDR3 contains 15 residues. Germline loops: CDR1 SGHTA, CDR2 FQGTGA. Study-level points and caveats: Abundant clonotypes from the bulk population could get into FACS-sorted repertoires as contaminants. Most clones from primary vaccination were detected again post-booster (about 95% CD4, 88% CD8).

The sequenced sample was PBMCs, obtained on the day of the yellow fever booster vaccination. The J gene is TRBJ2-1, the V gene TRBV7-3; 12 bases are a match to TRBD1. The TCR sequence derives from a man aged 30 to 39 who received the YFV17D yellow fever vaccine. The CDR3 region is CASSPGTGGDYEQFF. In DNA form, the CDR3 reads TGTGCCAGCAGCCCCGGGACAGGGGGCGACTATGAGCAGTTCTTC.